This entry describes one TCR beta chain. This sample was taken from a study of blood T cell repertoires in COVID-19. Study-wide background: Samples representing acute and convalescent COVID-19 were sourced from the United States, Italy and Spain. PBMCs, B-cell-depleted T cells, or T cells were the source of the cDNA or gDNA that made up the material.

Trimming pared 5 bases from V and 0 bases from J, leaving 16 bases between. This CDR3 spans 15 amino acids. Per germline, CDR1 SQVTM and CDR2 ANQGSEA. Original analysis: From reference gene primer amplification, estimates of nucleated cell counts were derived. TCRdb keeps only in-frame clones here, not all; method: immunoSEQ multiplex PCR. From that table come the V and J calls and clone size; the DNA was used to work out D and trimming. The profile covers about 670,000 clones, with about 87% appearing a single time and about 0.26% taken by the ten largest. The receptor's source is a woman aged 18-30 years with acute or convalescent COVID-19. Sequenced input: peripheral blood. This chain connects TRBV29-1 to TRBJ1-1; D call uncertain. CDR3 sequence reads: CSVPRPEGVNTEAFF. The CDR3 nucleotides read TGCAGCGTTCCCCGACCCGAGGGAGTGAACACTGAAGCTTTCTTT.